A selection of T cell receptor beta chains follows, all from one sample in a study of shared T cell receptors in the human thymus. TCRdb keeps only in-frame clones here, not all; method: immunoSEQ multiplex PCR. The sample lists approximately 580,000 clones, approximately 78% occurring once. This same sample was also part of a study on human thymus T cells.

Sequencing used thymocytes. The source of these receptors is a boy under three years old with a congenital heart defect. CDR3s include the opening cysteine and the closing phenylalanine or tryptophan. D genes are given only for firm matches. Size is stated for part of the rows, as once, few or many counts, or as a class when the clone is expanded.

d_gene: -
j_gene: TRBJ2-3
len: 13
abundance: few
v_gene: TRBV6-1
CDR3nt: TGTGCCAGCAGTGAAAAGAGGACAGATACGCAGTATTTT
CDR3aa: CASSEKRTDTQYF

d_gene: -
j_gene: TRBJ2-7
len: 14
abundance: -
v_gene: TRBV4-3
CDR3nt: TGCGCCAGCAGCCAAGTAAGGGAAGAGGGCGAGCAGTACTTC
CDR3aa: CASSQVREEGEQYF

d_gene: -
j_gene: TRBJ1-2
len: 13
abundance: few
v_gene: TRBV27
CDR3nt: TGTGCCAGCAGGGAAGACGGAGGCTATGGCTACACCTTC
CDR3aa: CASREDGGYGYTF

d_gene: TRBD2
j_gene: TRBJ2-1
len: 16
abundance: once
v_gene: TRBV2
CDR3nt: TGTGCCAGCAGTGGTACCCTAGCGGGTTCCTACAATGAGCAGTTCTTC
CDR3aa: CASSGTLAGSYNEQFF

d_gene: TRBD2
j_gene: TRBJ2-1
len: 17
abundance: -
v_gene: TRBV30
CDR3nt: TGTGCCTGGAGTGTTTGTGGCGGGACTAACCGGGGCAATGAGCAGTTCTTC
CDR3aa: CAWSVCGGTNRGNEQFF

d_gene: -
j_gene: TRBJ2-7
len: 16
abundance: -
v_gene: TRBV15
CDR3nt: TGTGCCACCAGCAGAGATCGGGTAGGAGGTTGGCACGAGCAGTACTTC
CDR3aa: CATSRDRVGGWHEQYF

d_gene: -
j_gene: TRBJ2-3
len: 16
abundance: few
v_gene: TRBV4-1
CDR3nt: TGCGCCAGCAGCCAAGCCCCCAGGGGGGGCACAGATACGCAGTATTTT
CDR3aa: CASSQAPRGGTDTQYF

d_gene: -
j_gene: TRBJ2-5
len: 15
abundance: -
v_gene: TRBV4-3
CDR3nt: TGCGCCAGCAGCCAAGACCCCGGACGGGGAGAGACCCAGTACTTC
CDR3aa: CASSQDPGRGETQYF

d_gene: -
j_gene: TRBJ2-1
len: 16
abundance: -
v_gene: TRBV4-3
CDR3nt: TGCGCCAGCAGCCTCGCCGAGGTCCGGCCAGTGGATGAGCAGTTCTTC
CDR3aa: CASSLAEVRPVDEQFF

d_gene: TRBD2
j_gene: TRBJ2-1
len: 15
abundance: -
v_gene: TRBV6-6
CDR3nt: TGTGCCAGCAGTTTCCTAGCGGACTCCTACAATGAGCAGTTCTTC
CDR3aa: CASSFLADSYNEQFF

d_gene: -
j_gene: TRBJ2-5
len: 13
abundance: -
v_gene: TRBV27
CDR3nt: TGTGCCAGCAGTCCGCAGTACCAAGAGACCCAGTACTTC
CDR3aa: CASSPQYQETQYF

d_gene: -
j_gene: TRBJ2-7
len: 18
abundance: -
v_gene: TRBV27
CDR3nt: TGTGCCAGCAGTTTATCAGGTTGGGGCAGGGCGAACCACTACGAGCAGTACTTC
CDR3aa: CASSLSGWGRANHYEQYF

d_gene: TRBD2
j_gene: TRBJ2-3
len: 18
abundance: few
v_gene: TRBV5-6
CDR3nt: TGTGCCAGCAGCTTGAAACTAGCGGGAGTCCCGTTCACAGATACGCAGTATTTT
CDR3aa: CASSLKLAGVPFTDTQYF

d_gene: TRBD2
j_gene: TRBJ2-1
len: 15
abundance: -
v_gene: TRBV29-1
CDR3nt: TGCAGCGGGCAACCGGGACTAGCGGGAAACAATGAGCAGTTCTTC
CDR3aa: CSGQPGLAGNNEQFF

d_gene: TRBD2
j_gene: TRBJ2-3
len: 17
abundance: -
v_gene: TRBV7-9
CDR3nt: TGTGCCAGCAGCCCAGGACTAGCCGAAGCTAGCACAGATACGCAGTATTTT
CDR3aa: CASSPGLAEASTDTQYF

d_gene: -
j_gene: TRBJ2-7
len: 14
abundance: -
v_gene: TRBV10-1
CDR3nt: TGCGCCAGCAGTCGGGTTCGGGACTCCTACGAGCAGTACTTC
CDR3aa: CASSRVRDSYEQYF

d_gene: -
j_gene: TRBJ1-2
len: 13
abundance: -
v_gene: TRBV6-1
CDR3nt: TGTGCCAGCAGCCCCCAAGGGAGATATGGCTACACCTTC
CDR3aa: CASSPQGRYGYTF

d_gene: -
j_gene: TRBJ2-1
len: 13
abundance: -
v_gene: TRBV28
CDR3nt: TGTGCCAGCAGTTTAGGCAGTTACAATGAGCAGTTCTTC
CDR3aa: CASSLGSYNEQFF